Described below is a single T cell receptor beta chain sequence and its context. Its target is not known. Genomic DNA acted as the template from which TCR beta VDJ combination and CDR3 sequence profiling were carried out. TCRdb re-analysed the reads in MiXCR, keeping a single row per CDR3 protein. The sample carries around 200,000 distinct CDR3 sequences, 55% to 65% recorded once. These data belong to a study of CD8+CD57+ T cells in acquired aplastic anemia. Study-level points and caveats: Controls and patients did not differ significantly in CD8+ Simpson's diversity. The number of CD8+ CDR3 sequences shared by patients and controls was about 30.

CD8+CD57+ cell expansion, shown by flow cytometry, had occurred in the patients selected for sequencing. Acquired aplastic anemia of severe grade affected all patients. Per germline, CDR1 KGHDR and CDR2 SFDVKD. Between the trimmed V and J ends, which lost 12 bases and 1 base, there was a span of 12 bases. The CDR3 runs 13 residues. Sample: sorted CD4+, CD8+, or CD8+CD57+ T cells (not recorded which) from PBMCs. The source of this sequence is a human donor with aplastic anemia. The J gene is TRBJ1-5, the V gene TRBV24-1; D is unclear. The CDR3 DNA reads TGTGCCTCTGAAGGAGGGAGCAATCAGCCCCAGCATTTT. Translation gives CASEGGSNQPQHF.